A single sample is the source of the 18 T cell receptor beta chains below, sequenced in a study of T cells in localized non-small cell lung cancer. Assay used: immunoSEQ multiplex PCR; TCRdb lists only in-frame clones, some missing. The sample records 23,000 or so clones, approximately 90% being singletons. Material: peripheral blood mononuclear cells, obtained before any cancer treatment. The origin of the receptors is a woman aged 40 to 75 with stage III lung adenocarcinoma.

The chain couples TRBV13 to TRBJ2-3; 10 bases match TRBD2. CDR3 length equals 13 residues. CDR1 and CDR2 from the germline V gene are PRHDT and FYEKMQ (reference sequence). The ends lost 5 bases at V and 12 bases at J; junction bases unmatched: 8. The CDR3 nucleotides read TGTGCCAGCAGCCCGAGGAGCGGGAGGGTTCAGTATTTT. This sequence encodes CASSPRSGRVQYF.

The genes are TRBV11-2 and TRBJ1-2, with TRBD1 matching over 7 bases. V gave up 4 bases and J gave up 6 bases; unmatched junction bases: 14. CDR3 length: 16 amino acids. Germline CDR1 and CDR2: SGHAT and FQNNGV. CDR3: CASSSPSRGEVDGYTF. CDR3 nucleotide sequence: TGTGCCAGCAGCTCACCCTCCAGGGGGGAGGTGGATGGCTACACCTTC.

The chain has TRBV7-3 and TRBJ2-1, with D maybe TRBD2 (5 bases). The CDR3 is made up of 15 amino acids. The germline V and J ends were trimmed by 1 base and 8 bases, with 15 bases remaining between them. Looked up from germline, CDR1 is SGHTA and CDR2 is FQGTGA. This CDR3 is CASSLSEGPWDEQFF. The CDR3 DNA sequence: TGTGCCAGCAGCTTAAGTGAGGGCCCCTGGGATGAGCAGTTCTTC.

The rearrangement links TRBV7-8 to TRBJ2-7; maybe TRBD2 (7 bases). Germline lookup yields CDR1 SGHVS and CDR2 FQNEAQ. V was cut by 10 bases and J by 1 base, with 14 bases left in between. This CDR3 region has 13 residues. CDR3 in DNA: TGTGCCACTACAGGGAGGGCTTCCTACGAGCAGTACTTC. Translation gives CATTGRASYEQYF.

This sequence joins TRBV7-2 and TRBJ1-1, with TRBD1 identical over 8 bases. CDR3 length: 14 amino acids. In germline, CDR1 is SGHTA, CDR2 FQGNSA. V shed 5 bases and J 4 bases; nucleotides not matched to a gene: 6. DNA for the CDR3: TGTGCCAGCAGCCGACGACAGGGGCCCACTGAAGCTTTCTTT. This encodes CASSRRQGPTEAFF.

The gene calls are TRBV2 and TRBJ2-1; D might be TRBD2 (6 bases). Trimming left V 6 bases short and J 0 bases short, with 12 bases between. The CDR3 is 15 amino acids. The germline V gene encodes CDR1 SNHLY and CDR2 FYNNEI. The CDR3 nucleotides are TGTGCCAGCAGGAGTATAGCGGTCTCCTACAATGAGCAGTTCTTC. Its protein product is CASRSIAVSYNEQFF. The complete variable domain, with remaining parts taken from reference TRBV2 and TRBJ2-1, reads EPEVTQTPSHQVTQMGQEVILRCVPISNHLYFYWYRQILGQKVEFLVSFYNNEISEKSEIFDDQFSVERPDGSNFTLKIRSTKLEDSAMYFCASRSIAVSYNEQFFGPGTRLTVL.

The V and J genes are TRBV5-4 and TRBJ2-3, with 7 nucleotides matching TRBD1. Trimming cost V 0 bases and J 5 bases; bases outside gene matches: 6. The CDR3 runs to 15 residues. Looked up from germline, CDR1 is SGHNT and CDR2 is YYREEE (reference sequence). The CDR3 here is CASSLETGWIDTQYF. The CDR3 nucleotides are TGTGCCAGCAGCTTGGAGACAGGGTGGATAGATACGCAGTATTTT.

This chain uses TRBV18 with TRBJ1-1, with D perhaps matching TRBD1 (5 bases). This CDR3 is built from 13 residues. In germline, CDR1 is KGHSH, CDR2 LQKENI. The ends were cut back, 3 bases at V and 2 bases at J, with 7 bases in the middle. Here the CDR3 reads CASSPQGNTEAFF. The CDR3, as DNA: TGTGCCAGCTCACCGCAGGGAAACACTGAAGCTTTCTTT. Based on the CDR3 plus reference TRBV18 and TRBJ1-1, the full variable domain is NAGVMQNPRHLVRRRGQEARLRCSPMKGHSHVYWYRQLPEEGLKFMVYLQKENIIDESGMPKERFSAEFPKEGPSILRIQQVVRGDSAAYFCASSPQGNTEAFFGQGTRLTVV.

The rearrangement uses TRBV6-1 and TRBJ1-3; D is unclear. The CDR3 spans 10 residues. The germline V gene has CDR1 MNHNS and CDR2 SASEGT. Trimming took 5 bases from V and 5 from J, leaving 1 base between them. The CDR3 DNA is TGTGCCAGCAGTAGAAACACCATATATTTT. Its protein product is CASSRNTIYF.

In this sample, this clone turned up once. This chain joins TRBV27 and TRBJ1-1; D possibly corresponds to TRBD1 (6 bases). The CDR3 runs 14 residues. Deletions cut 8 bases from V and 3 bases from J, with 16 bases between. CDR1 is MNHEY and CDR2 is SMNVEV in the germline V gene (reference sequence). CDR3 region: CASHRVNEDTEAFF. The CDR3 DNA sequence: TGTGCCAGCCACAGGGTAAATGAGGACACTGAAGCTTTCTTT.

The chain has TRBV2 and TRBJ2-5; D uncertain. Trimming left V 6 bases short and J 4 bases short, with 18 bases between. The germline CDR1 and CDR2 sequences are SNHLY and FYNNEI. The CDR3 contains 15 residues. This CDR3 is CASSAIGPVRETQYF. The CDR3 bases are TGTGCCAGCAGCGCTATCGGCCCCGTGAGAGAGACCCAGTACTTC.

This chain connects TRBV7-2 to TRBJ1-1; D unclear. Trimming shortened V by 2 bases and J by 0 bases, and 22 bases separated the two germline ends. Per the germline V gene, CDR1 is SGHTA and CDR2 is FQGNSA. The CDR3 has 19 residues. CDR3 sequence: CASSLLQPSEWTLNTEAFF. CDR3 nucleotides: TGTGCCAGCAGCTTATTACAGCCCTCTGAGTGGACTTTGAACACTGAAGCTTTCTTT.

This chain connects TRBV7-8 to TRBJ2-7, with 8 bases lining up with TRBD1. Unmatched junction bases numbered 11, after V lost 3 bases and J lost 7 bases. CDR3 length: 15 amino acids. Germline CDR1 SGHVS, CDR2 FQNEAQ. In DNA form, the CDR3 reads TGTGCCAGCAGCTTGGATGGACAGGGCCTCGGAGAGCAGTACTTC. The encoded protein is CASSLDGQGLGEQYF.

The rearrangement uses TRBV9 and TRBJ2-3; 7 nucleotides align to TRBD1. Germline V gene sequence: CDR1 SGDLS, CDR2 YYNGEE. The CDR3 length is 18 residues. Trimming removed 0 bases from V and 0 bases from J; junction bases left unmatched: 10. CDR3 sequence reads: CASSVEGRGSQSTDTQYF. CDR3 DNA: TGTGCCAGCAGCGTAGAAGGCAGGGGGTCCCAAAGCACAGATACGCAGTATTTT.

J is TRBJ2-7 and V is TRBV11-2; D unclear. This CDR3 is 11 amino acids long. CDR1 is SGHAT and CDR2 is FQNNGV in the germline V gene. Trimming took off 1 base at V and 2 bases at J, with 0 bases between the two ends. The CDR3 spells CASSLAYEQYF. CDR3 in DNA: TGTGCCAGCAGCTTAGCCTACGAGCAGTACTTC.

This clone was seen a handful of times. DNA of the CDR3: TGCGCCAGCAGCCGGGCAGGAACAGGGATGCCCTACGAGCAGTACTTC. This sequence encodes CASSRAGTGMPYEQYF. J is TRBJ2-7 and V is TRBV4-1; TRBD1 might be the D (6 bases). The CDR3 loop spans 16 amino acids. V was cut by 4 bases and J by 2 bases, with 18 bases left in between. Germline V gene data show CDR1 as MGHRA and CDR2 as YSYEKL.

V usage is TRBV11-2 and J usage is TRBJ1-1; TRBD1 is a possible D gene (5 bases). The CDR3 sequence is 14 residues long. Germline V CDR1 and CDR2: SGHAT, FQNNGV. V dropped 4 bases and J dropped 1 base, with 10 bases sitting between them. CDR3 DNA: TGTGCCAGCAGCTATTCGGGGCCGAACACTGAAGCTTTCTTT. It specifies CASSYSGPNTEAFF.

The chain is built from TRBV7-3 and TRBJ2-2; D call uncertain. This CDR3 comprises 16 residues. V was cut by 2 bases and J by 4 bases, with 14 bases left in between. Germline V gene lookup returns CDR1 SGHTA and CDR2 FQGTGA. CDR3 sequence: CASSLEQPKTTGELFF. CDR3 nucleotide sequence: TGTGCCAGCAGCTTAGAACAGCCTAAAACCACCGGGGAGCTGTTTTTT.